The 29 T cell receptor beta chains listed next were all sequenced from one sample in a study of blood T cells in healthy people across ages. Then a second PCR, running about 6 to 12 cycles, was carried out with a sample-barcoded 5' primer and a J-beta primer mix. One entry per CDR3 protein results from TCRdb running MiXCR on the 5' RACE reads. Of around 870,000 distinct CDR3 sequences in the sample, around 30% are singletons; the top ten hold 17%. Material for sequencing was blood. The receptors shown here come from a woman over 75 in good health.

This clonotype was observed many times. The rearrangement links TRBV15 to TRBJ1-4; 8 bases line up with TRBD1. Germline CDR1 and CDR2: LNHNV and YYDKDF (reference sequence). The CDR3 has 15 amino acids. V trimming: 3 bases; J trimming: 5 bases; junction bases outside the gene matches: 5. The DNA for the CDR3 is TGTGCCACCAGCAGGAAGGGACAGGCGAATGAAAAACTGTTTTTT. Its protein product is CATSRKGQANEKLFF.

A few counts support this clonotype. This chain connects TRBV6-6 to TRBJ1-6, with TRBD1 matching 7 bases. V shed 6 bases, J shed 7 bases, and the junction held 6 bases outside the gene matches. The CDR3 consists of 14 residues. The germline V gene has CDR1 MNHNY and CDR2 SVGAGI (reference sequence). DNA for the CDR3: TGTGCCAGCAGCTGGGACAGTAACAATTCACCCCTCCACTTT. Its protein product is CASSWDSNNSPLHF.

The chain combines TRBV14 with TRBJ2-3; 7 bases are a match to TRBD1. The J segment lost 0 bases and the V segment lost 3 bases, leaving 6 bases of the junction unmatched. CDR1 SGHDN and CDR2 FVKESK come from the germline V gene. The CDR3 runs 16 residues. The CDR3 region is CASSHRKTGSTDTQYF. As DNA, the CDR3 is TGTGCCAGCAGCCATCGCAAGACAGGGAGCACAGATACGCAGTATTTT.

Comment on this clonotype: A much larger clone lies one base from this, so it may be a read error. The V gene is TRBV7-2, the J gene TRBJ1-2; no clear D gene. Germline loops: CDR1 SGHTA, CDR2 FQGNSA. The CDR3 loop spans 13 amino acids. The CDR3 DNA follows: TGTGCCAACAGCTTATCCCCCATCTATGGCTACACCTTC. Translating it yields CANSLSPIYGYTF.

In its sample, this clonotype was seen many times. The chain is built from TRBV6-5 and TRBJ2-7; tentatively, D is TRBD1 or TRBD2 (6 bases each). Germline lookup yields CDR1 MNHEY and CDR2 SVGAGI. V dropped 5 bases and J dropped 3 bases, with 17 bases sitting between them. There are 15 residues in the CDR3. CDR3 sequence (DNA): TGTGCCAGCAGTGCACAGGGAGGAGGGATCTACGAGCAGTACTTC. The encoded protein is CASSAQGGGIYEQYF.

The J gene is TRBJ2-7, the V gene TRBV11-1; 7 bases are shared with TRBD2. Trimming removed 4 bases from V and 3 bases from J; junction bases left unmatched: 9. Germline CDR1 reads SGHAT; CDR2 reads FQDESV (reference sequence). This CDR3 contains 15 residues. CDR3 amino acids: CASSSGGGEYYEQYF. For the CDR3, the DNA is TGTGCCAGCAGCTCTGGCGGGGGAGAGTACTACGAGCAGTACTTC.

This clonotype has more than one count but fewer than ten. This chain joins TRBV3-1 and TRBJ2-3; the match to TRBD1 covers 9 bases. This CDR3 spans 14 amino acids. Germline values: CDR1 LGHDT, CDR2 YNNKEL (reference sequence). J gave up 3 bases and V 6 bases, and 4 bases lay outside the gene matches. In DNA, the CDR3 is TGTGCCAGCAGGGCGGGACAGGGTACAGATACGCAGTATTTT. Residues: CASRAGQGTDTQYF.

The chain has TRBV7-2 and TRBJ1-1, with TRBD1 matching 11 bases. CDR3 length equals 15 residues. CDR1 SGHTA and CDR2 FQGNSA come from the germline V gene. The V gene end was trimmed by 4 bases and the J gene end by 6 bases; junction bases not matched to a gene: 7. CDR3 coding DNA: TGTGCCAGCAGCTGGGGGACAGGGGGTCGCGCTGAAGCTTTCTTT. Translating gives CASSWGTGGRAEAFF.

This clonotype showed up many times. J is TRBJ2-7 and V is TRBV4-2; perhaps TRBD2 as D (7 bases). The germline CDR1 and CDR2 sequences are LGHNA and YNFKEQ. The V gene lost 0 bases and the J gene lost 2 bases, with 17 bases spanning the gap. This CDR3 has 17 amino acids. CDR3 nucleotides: TGTGCCAGCAGCCAAGATTGGTCGCGGGGGCTTCCCTACGAGCAGTACTTC. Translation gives CASSQDWSRGLPYEQYF.

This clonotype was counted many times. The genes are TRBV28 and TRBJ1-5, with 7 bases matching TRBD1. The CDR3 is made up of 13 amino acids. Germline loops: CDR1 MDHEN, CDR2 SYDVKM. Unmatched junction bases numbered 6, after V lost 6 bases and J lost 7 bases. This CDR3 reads CASRTGASQPQHF. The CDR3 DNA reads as TGTGCCAGCAGAACAGGGGCATCACAGCCCCAGCATTTT.

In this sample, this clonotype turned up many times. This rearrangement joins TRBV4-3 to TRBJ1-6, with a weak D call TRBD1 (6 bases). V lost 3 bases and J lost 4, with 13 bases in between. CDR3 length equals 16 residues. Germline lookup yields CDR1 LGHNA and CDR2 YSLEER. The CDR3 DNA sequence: TGCGCCAGCAGCCAGGTGGGGGGCATATATAATTCACCCCTCCACTTT. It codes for CASSQVGGIYNSPLHF.

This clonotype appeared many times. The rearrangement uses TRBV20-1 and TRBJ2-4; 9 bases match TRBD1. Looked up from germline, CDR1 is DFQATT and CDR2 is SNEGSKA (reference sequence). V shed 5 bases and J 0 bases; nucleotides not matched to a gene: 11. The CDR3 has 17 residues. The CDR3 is CSAHRTGASLAKNIQYF. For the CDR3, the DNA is TGCAGTGCTCATAGGACAGGGGCCAGTCTAGCCAAAAACATTCAGTACTTC.

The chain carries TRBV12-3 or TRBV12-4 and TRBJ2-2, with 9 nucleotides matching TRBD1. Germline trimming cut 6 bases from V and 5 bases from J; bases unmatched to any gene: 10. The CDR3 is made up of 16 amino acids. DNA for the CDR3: TGTGCCAGCAGACCCGGGACAGGGAGAAATACCGGGGAGCTGTTTTTT. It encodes CASRPGTGRNTGELFF.

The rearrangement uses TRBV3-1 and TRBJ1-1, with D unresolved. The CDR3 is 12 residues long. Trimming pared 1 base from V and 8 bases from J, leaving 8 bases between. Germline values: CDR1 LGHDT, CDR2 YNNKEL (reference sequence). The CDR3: CASSQGSREAFF. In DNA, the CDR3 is TGTGCCAGCAGCCAAGGGAGTAGGGAAGCTTTCTTT.

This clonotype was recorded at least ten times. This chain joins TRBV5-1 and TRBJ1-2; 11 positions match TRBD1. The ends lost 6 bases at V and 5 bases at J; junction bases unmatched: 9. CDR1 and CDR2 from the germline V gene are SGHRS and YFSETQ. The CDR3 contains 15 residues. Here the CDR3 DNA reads TGCGCCAGCAATGACGGGACAGGGGGGAGTTATGGCTACACCTTC. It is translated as CASNDGTGGSYGYTF.

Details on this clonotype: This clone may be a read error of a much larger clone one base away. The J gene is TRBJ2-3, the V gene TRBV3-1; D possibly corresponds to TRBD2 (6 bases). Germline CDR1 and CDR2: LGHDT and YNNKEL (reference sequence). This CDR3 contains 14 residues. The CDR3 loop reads CASSHRLGGDAQYF. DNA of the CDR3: TGTGCCAGCAGCCATCGCCTCGGGGGAGATGCGCAGTATTTT.

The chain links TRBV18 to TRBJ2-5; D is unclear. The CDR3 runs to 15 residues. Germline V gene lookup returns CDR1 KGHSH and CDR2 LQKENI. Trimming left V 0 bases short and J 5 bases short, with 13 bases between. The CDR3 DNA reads TGTGCCAGCTCACCACCTCAGATAGGGCGGGAGACCCAGTACTTC. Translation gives CASSPPQIGRETQYF.

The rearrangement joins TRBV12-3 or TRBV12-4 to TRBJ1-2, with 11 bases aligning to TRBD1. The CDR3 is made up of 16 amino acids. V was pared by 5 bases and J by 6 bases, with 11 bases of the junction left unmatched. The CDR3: CASSPGTGGRGNGYTF. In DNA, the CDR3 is TGTGCCAGCAGTCCCGGGACAGGGGGAAGAGGAAATGGCTACACCTTC.

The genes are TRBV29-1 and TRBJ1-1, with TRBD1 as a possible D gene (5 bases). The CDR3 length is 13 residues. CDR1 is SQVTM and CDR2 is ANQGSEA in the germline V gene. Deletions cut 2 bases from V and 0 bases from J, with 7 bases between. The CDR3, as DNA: TGCAGCGTTGAACAGGGCTTGAACACTGAAGCTTTCTTT. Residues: CSVEQGLNTEAFF.

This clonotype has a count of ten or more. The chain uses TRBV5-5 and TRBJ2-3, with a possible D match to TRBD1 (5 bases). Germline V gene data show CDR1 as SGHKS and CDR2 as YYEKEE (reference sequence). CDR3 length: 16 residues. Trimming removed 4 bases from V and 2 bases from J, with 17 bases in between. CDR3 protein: CASSRTADRSTDTQYF. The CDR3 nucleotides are TGTGCCAGCAGCAGAACCGCAGACAGATCCACAGATACGCAGTATTTT.

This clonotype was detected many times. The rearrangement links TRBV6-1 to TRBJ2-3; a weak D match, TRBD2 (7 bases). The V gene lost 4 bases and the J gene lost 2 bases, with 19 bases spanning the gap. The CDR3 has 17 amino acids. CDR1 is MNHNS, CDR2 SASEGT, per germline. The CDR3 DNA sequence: TGTGCCAGCAGTGCCCACCAAGGGGGGGGAAACACAGATACGCAGTATTTT. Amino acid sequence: CASSAHQGGGNTDTQYF.

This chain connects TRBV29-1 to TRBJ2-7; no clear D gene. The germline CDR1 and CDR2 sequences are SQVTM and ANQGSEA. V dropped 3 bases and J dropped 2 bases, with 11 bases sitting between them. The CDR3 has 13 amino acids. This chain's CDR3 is CSVDSPGAYEQYF. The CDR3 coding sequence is TGCAGCGTTGACAGCCCGGGTGCCTACGAGCAGTACTTC.

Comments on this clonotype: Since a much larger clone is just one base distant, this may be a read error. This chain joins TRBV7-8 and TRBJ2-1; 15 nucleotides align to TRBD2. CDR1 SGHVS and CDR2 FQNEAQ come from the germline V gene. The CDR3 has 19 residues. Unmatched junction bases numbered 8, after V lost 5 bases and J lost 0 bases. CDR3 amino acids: CASSPGTSGGLLSYNEQFF. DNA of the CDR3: TGTGCCAGCAGCCCGGGGACTAGCGGGGGGCTCCTCTCCTACAATGAGCAGTTCTTC.

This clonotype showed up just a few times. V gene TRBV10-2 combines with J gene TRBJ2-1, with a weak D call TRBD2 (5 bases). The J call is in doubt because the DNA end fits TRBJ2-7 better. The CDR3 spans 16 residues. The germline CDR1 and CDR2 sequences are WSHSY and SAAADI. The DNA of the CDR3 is TGCGCCAGCTCCGGGGTGATCCTTAGCTCCTACAATGAGCAGTACTTC. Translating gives CASSGVILSSYNEQYF.

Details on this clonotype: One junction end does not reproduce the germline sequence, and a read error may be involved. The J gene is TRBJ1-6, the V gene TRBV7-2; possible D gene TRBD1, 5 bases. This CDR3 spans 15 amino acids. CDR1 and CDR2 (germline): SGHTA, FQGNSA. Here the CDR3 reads CASSWSIGVNSPLHF. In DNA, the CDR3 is TGTGCCAGCAGCTGGTCAATAGGGGTTAATTCGCCCCTCCACTTT. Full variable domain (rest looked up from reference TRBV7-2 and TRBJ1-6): GAGVSQSPSNKVTEKGKDVELRCDPISGHTALYWYRQSLGQGLEFLIYFQGNSAPDKSGLPSDRFSAERTGGSVSTLTIQRTQQEDSAVYLCASSWSIGVNSPLHFGNGTRLTVT.

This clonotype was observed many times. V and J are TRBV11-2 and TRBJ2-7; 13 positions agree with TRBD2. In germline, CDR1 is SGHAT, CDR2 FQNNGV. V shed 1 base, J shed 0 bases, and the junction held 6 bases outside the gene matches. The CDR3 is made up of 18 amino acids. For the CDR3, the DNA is TGTGCCAGCAGCTTAGTCACTAGCGGGGGGGTATACTCCTACGAGCAGTACTTC. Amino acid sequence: CASSLVTSGGVYSYEQYF.

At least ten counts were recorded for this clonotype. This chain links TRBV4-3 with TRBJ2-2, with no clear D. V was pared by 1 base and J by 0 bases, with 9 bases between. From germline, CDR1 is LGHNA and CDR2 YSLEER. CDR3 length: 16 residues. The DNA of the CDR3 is TGCGCCAGCAGCCAAGTGCAATACGCGAACACCGGGGAGCTGTTTTTT. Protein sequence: CASSQVQYANTGELFF.

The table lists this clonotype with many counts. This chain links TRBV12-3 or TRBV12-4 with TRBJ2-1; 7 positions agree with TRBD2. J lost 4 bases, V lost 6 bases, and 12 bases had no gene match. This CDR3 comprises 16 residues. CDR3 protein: CASSALRTSRYNEQFF. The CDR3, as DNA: TGTGCCAGCAGCGCCCTGAGGACTAGTCGGTACAATGAGCAGTTCTTC.

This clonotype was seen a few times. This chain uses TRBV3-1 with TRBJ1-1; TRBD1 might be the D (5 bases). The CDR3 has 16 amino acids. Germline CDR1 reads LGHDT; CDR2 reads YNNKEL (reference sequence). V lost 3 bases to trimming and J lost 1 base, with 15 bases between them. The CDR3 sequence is CASSQDRQKGNTEAFF. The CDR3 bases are TGTGCCAGCAGCCAGGATAGACAGAAAGGGAACACTGAAGCTTTCTTT.